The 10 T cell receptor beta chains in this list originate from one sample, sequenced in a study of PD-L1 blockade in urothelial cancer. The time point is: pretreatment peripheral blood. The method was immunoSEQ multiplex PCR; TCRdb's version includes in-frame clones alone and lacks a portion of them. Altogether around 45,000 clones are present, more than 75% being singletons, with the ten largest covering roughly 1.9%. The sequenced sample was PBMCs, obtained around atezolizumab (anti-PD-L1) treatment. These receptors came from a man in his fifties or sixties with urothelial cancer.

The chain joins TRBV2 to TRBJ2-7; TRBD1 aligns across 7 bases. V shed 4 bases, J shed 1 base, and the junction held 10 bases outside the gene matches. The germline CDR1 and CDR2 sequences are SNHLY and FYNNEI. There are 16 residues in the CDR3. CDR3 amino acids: CASSATGTASSYEQYV. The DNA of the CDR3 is TGTGCCAGCAGTGCTACCGGGACAGCTTCTTCCTACGAGCAGTACGTC.

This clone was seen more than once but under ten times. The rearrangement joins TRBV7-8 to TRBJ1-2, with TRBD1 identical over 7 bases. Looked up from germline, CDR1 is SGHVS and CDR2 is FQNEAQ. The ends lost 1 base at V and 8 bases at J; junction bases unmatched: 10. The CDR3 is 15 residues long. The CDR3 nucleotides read TGTGCCAGCAGCTTAGTTGCAGGGGGAGCGAGGGGCTACACCTTC. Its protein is CASSLVAGGARGYTF.

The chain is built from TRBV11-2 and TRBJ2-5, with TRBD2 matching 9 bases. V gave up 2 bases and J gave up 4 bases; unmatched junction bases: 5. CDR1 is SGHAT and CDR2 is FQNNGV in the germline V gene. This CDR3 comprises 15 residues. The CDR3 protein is CASSLSGGTVETQYF. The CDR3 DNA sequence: TGTGCCAGCAGCTTAAGCGGGGGGACTGTAGAGACCCAGTACTTC.

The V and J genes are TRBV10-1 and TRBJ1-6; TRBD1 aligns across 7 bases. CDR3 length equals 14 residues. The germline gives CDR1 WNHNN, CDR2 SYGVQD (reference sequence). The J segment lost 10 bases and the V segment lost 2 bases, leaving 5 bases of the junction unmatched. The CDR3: CASSEDREYSPLHF. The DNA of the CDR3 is TGCGCCAGCAGTGAGGACAGGGAGTACTCACCCCTCCACTTT.

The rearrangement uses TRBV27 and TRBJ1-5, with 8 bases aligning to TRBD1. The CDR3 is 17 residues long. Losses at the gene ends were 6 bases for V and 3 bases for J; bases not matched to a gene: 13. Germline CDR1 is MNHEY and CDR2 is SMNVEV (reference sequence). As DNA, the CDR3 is TGTGCCAGCAGCAAAGGACGACAGGGGTGGGACAATCAGCCCCAGCATTTT. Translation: CASSKGRQGWDNQPQHF.

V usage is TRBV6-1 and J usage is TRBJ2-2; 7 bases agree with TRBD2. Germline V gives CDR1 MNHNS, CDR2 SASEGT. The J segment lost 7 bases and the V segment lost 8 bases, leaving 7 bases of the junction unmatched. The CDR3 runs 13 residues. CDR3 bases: TGTGCCAGCCAGGAAGGGAGGGTCGGGGAGCTGTTTTTT. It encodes CASQEGRVGELFF.

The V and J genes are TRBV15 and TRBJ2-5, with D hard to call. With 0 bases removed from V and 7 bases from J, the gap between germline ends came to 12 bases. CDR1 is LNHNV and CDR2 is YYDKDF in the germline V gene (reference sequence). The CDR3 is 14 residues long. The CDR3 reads CATSRDRRSGTQYF. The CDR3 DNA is TGTGCCACCAGCAGAGATCGGCGGTCGGGGACCCAGTACTTC. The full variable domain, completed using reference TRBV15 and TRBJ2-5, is DAMVIQNPRYQVTQFGKPVTLSCSQTLNHNVMYWYQQKSSQAPKLLFHYYDKDFNNEADTPDNFQSRRPNTSFCFLDIRSPGLGDTAMYLCATSRDRRSGTQYFGPGTRLLVL.

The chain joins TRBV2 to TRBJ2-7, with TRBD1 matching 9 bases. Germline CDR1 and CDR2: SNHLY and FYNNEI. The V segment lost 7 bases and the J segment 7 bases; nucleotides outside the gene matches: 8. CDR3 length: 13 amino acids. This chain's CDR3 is CASIRTGVREQYV. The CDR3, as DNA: TGTGCCAGCATTCGGACAGGGGTGCGAGAGCAGTACGTC.

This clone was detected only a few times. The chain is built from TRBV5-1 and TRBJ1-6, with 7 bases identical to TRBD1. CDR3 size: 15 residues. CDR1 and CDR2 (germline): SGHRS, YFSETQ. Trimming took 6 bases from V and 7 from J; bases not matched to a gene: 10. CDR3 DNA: TGCGCCAGCACCAACCCCGGGACAGCAAATTCACCCCTCCACTTT. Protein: CASTNPGTANSPLHF.

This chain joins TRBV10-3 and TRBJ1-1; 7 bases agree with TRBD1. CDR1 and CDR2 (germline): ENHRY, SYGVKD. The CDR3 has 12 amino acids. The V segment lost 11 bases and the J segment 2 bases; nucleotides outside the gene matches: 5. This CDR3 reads CASGQLNTEAFF. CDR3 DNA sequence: TGTGCCTCGGGACAGCTAAACACTGAAGCTTTCTTT.